The 8 T cell receptor beta chains listed next were all sequenced from one sample in a study of beta chain features in type 1 diabetes. Study results and limitations: Among patients with Type 1 diabetes, TCRB CDR3s were moderately but significantly shorter in every one of the four CD4+ subsets.

The entirety of the isolated RNA underwent reverse transcription, so expressed TCRB transcripts were sequenced. Sequenced by immunoSEQ multiplex PCR; TCRdb stores in-frame clones only, minus some. The table includes 300,000 to 400,000 clones, roughly 9% detected once. These receptors' targets are unknown. Sequences were obtained from central memory CD4+ T cells from blood. The receptors stem from a man younger than 40 with type 1 diabetes.

This clone has ten or more counts. This chain links TRBV18 with TRBJ1-1, with 8 bases matching TRBD1. This CDR3 has 15 residues. The trim removed 3 bases at V and 0 bases at J, leaving 3 bases unmatched. From germline, CDR1 is KGHSH and CDR2 LQKENI. The CDR3 reads CASSPWTGMNTEAFF. Written as DNA, the CDR3 is TGTGCCAGCTCACCTTGGACAGGGATGAACACTGAAGCTTTCTTT. The variable domain in full, completed from reference TRBV18 and TRBJ1-1, reads NAGVMQNPRHLVRRRGQEARLRCSPMKGHSHVYWYRQLPEEGLKFMVYLQKENIIDESGMPKERFSAEFPKEGPSILRIQQVVRGDSAAYFCASSPWTGMNTEAFFGQGTRLTVV.

This clone was seen more than once but under ten times. This chain joins TRBV13 and TRBJ2-5, with 10 nucleotides matching TRBD2. The CDR3 runs to 18 residues. Trimming cost V 5 bases and J 7 bases; bases outside gene matches: 19. Germline V CDR1 and CDR2: PRHDT, FYEKMQ (reference sequence). The CDR3 spells CASSPRASGGTLGVTQYF. The CDR3 DNA follows: TGTGCCAGCAGCCCCCGGGCTAGCGGGGGAACTCTCGGTGTGACCCAGTACTTC. The variable domain in full, with the rest retrieved from reference TRBV13 and TRBJ2-5, is AAGVIQSPRHLIKEKRETATLKCYPIPRHDTVYWYQQGPGQDPQFLISFYEKMQSDKGSIPDRFSAQQFSDYHSELNMSSLELGDSALYFCASSPRASGGTLGVTQYFGPGTRLLVL.

This clone has just a few counts. The chain combines TRBV19 with TRBJ2-1; TRBD2 aligns across 11 bases. There are 14 residues in the CDR3. Germline lookup yields CDR1 LNHDA and CDR2 SQIVND (reference sequence). J gave up 9 bases and V 4 bases, and 5 bases lay outside the gene matches. CDR3 residues: CASSSRLAGIEQFF. The CDR3 DNA reads TGTGCCAGTAGTAGTAGACTAGCGGGGATTGAGCAGTTCTTC.

This clone turned up a few times. V is TRBV7-2 and J is TRBJ1-6; the match to TRBD1 covers 7 bases. The germline CDR1 and CDR2 sequences are SGHTA and FQGNSA. V trimming: 4 bases; J trimming: 10 bases; junction bases outside the gene matches: 10. The CDR3 extends over 15 amino acids. DNA for the CDR3: TGTGCCAGCAGCTCTACAGGGGCAACAGGGTCACCCCTCCACTTT. Protein product: CASSSTGATGSPLHF.

The chain recombines TRBV30 with TRBJ1-6; D unresolved. CDR3 length: 13 residues. V lost 4 bases and J 9 bases, leaving 13 bases between the germline ends. CDR1 GTSNPN and CDR2 SVGIG come from the germline V gene (reference sequence). CDR3 coding DNA: TGTGCCTGGAAAATCGTAGGCGGTTCACCCCTCCACTTT. This encodes CAWKIVGGSPLHF.

This clone showed up just once. V usage is TRBV4-1 and J usage is TRBJ1-2; 8 nucleotides match TRBD1. Trimming removed 2 bases from V and 4 bases from J; junction bases left unmatched: 6. Looked up from germline, CDR1 is MGHRA and CDR2 is YSYEKL. This CDR3 is 15 amino acids long. The CDR3 DNA reads as TGCGCCAGCAGCCAATCGGACAGGGCGGGCTATGGCTACACCTTC. As protein: CASSQSDRAGYGYTF.

The chain uses TRBV28 and TRBJ2-7; D unclear. Germline V gene sequence: CDR1 MDHEN, CDR2 SYDVKM. The CDR3 consists of 13 residues. Trimming left V 3 bases short and J 0 bases short, with 6 bases between. The CDR3 bases are TGTGCCAGCAGTTTGGTGAACTCCTACGAGCAGTACTTC. Translation gives CASSLVNSYEQYF.

Only one count was recorded for this clone. The genes are TRBV9 and TRBJ1-2, with no clear D. Looked up from germline, CDR1 is SGDLS and CDR2 is YYNGEE. V lost 3 bases and J 0 bases, leaving 18 bases between the germline ends. The CDR3 totals 17 residues. CDR3 sequence reads: CASSASLGGDTNYGYTF. The CDR3 DNA follows: TGTGCCAGCAGCGCCTCGTTAGGTGGTGATACTAACTATGGCTACACCTTC. Looking up the rest from reference TRBV9 and TRBJ1-2 gives the full variable domain: DSGVTQTPKHLITATGQRVTLRCSPRSGDLSVYWYQQSLDQGLQFLIQYYNGEERAKGNILERFSAQQFPDLHSELNLSSLELGDSALYFCASSASLGGDTNYGYTFGSGTRLTVV.